This T cell receptor beta chain was identified during a study of shared clonotypes between healthy human individuals. Study in general: The study drew on a couple of women and a few men aged 18 to 49 as donors. Notes on the study in general: Incomplete sequencing of sorted subsets was indicated by rarefaction despite large depth.

For this clone: Its antigen is as yet unknown.

A CD45RA-negative memory subset and a CD45RA+ naive subset were separated from the CD4+ cells. In the authors' methods: ImmunoSEQ yielded junction-only sequences lacking quality scores, so filtering differed. Some clones are missing from TCRdb's copy, which holds only in-frame ones; the method was immunoSEQ multiplex PCR. That table furnishes V, J and clone size, whereas the DNA furnished D and trimming. The sample lists over a million clones; more than 95% were seen once. Trimming stripped 3 bases from V and 5 bases from J, with 11 bases between. This CDR3 is built from 13 residues. Germline loops: CDR1 LNHDA, CDR2 SQIVND (reference sequence).

The genes are TRBV19 and TRBJ2-7; possibly TRBD2 for D (6 bases). Sequencing was carried out using naive CD4+ T cells sorted from blood. Subset indicated: CD45RA+ positively selected. The TCR was taken from a man in his thirties or forties in good health. The CDR3, as DNA: TGTGCCAGTAGTATCTCGCGGGGAGACGAGCAGTACTTC. Encoded protein: CASSISRGDEQYF.